This T cell receptor beta chain was recorded in a study of response to subunit inactivated influenza vaccine (dated by TCRdb to the late 2010s). For the wider study: Deep quantitative T cell receptor repertoire profiling was used in the study to track responses to a trivalent subunit inactivated influenza vaccine. On the study overall, not on this receptor specifically: The authors proposed that each seasonal influenza vaccination may bring in only a limited number of new T cells.

This clonotype has ten or more counts. Its specific antigen is unknown. No per-base quality is available; no much larger clone lies one base away. Germline trimming: 2 bases from V, 0 bases from J; junction bases outside gene matches: 10. Including the terminal cysteine and phenylalanine, the CDR3 comprises 18 residues. CDR3 DNA is the only sequence kept; it has 54 bases, read in frame from the first base. The germline V gene yields SGHVS for CDR1 and FNYEAQ for CDR2. Libraries were made using RT-PCR. The data were produced on an Illumina HiSeq 2500. TCRdb took the public reads, trimmed them with fastp at Q25, ran MiXCR for clone calling and kept in-frame beta chains. For every CDR3 protein sequence, its rows merge into one entry that carries the most common genes and DNA. Counted in this sample were around 500,000 distinct CDR3 sequences; approximately 9.9% of them appeared once. The top ten clonotypes cover about an eighth of the sample.

The sample's time point label is to be understood as: approximately 40 days after influenza vaccine administration. This clonotype was obtained from a man aged 45-60 years who received an inactivated influenza vaccine. Donor details come from another sample of the same person, matched by shared clones. The specimen was PBMCs from blood, collected about 6 weeks after vaccination. The receptor chain draws on TRBV7-6 and TRBJ2-1, with 7 central nucleotides matching TRBD2. The CDR3 here reads CASSLYNIGGSSYNEQFF. The DNA sequence is as follows: TGTGCCAGCAGCTTATATAATATCGGCGGGAGCTCCTACAATGAGCAGTTCTTC.